A selection of T cell receptor beta chains follows, all from one sample in a study of naive and memory T cell subsets. TCRdb re-called the UMI-ligation and nested PCR reads with MiXCR, one entry per CDR3 protein. Altogether 77,000 or so distinct CDR3 sequences are present, about an eighth being singletons, with the ten largest covering around 0.9%. Sequencing used central memory CD4+ T cells from blood. Receptors originate from a human donor in good health. Each CDR3 is given with its conserved first and last residue. D genes are given only for firm matches. Rows give clone size only sometimes, using once, few, many, or a class for an expanded clone.

J	D	length	size	V	CDR3	DNA
TRBJ1-6	-	11	few	TRBV7-2	CASRGDSPLHF	TGTGCCAGCAGGGGAGATTCACCCCTCCACTTT
TRBJ1-5	-	14	-	TRBV6-1	CASSQKGGNQPQHF	TGTGCCAGCAGTCAAAAGGGGGGTAATCAGCCCCAGCATTTT
TRBJ2-7	TRBD1	14	few	TRBV7-2	CASSSTGASYEQYF	TGTGCCAGCAGCTCGACAGGGGCCTCCTACGAGCAGTACTTC
TRBJ2-7	TRBD2	15	-	TRBV10-3	CAISDGTSGREVQYF	TGTGCCATCAGTGACGGGACTAGCGGGAGGGAGGTGCAGTACTTC
TRBJ1-5	TRBD1	13	-	TRBV6-5	CASRDRGGQPQHF	TGTGCCAGCAGGGACAGGGGGGGACAGCCCCAGCATTTT
TRBJ1-2	TRBD1	15	-	TRBV6-5	CASSYAGGGNYGYTF	TGTGCCAGCAGTTATGCAGGGGGCGGAAATTATGGCTACACCTTC
TRBJ2-2	-	13	many	TRBV7-6	CASSPKAPGELFF	TGTGCCAGCAGCCCGAAAGCGCCCGGGGAGCTGTTTTTT
TRBJ2-7	-	14	many	TRBV2	CASIRTQLSYEQYF	TGTGCCAGCATTCGGACCCAGCTCTCCTACGAGCAGTACTTC
TRBJ2-5	-	16	few	TRBV7-2	CASSLLGGAHQETQYF	TGTGCCAGCAGCTTATTAGGCGGGGCCCACCAGGAGACCCAGTACTTC
TRBJ1-5	TRBD1	15	many	TRBV20-1	CSAREDRGHNQPQHF	TGCAGTGCTAGAGAGGACAGGGGGCATAATCAGCCCCAGCATTTT
TRBJ2-5	-	15	many	TRBV7-2	CASSLEARAQETQYF	TGTGCCAGCAGCTTAGAAGCAAGGGCCCAAGAGACCCAGTACTTC
TRBJ1-2	TRBD1	16	few	TRBV18	CASSPPPTGLLYGYTF	TGTGCCAGCTCACCACCACCGACAGGGTTGCTGTATGGCTACACCTTC
TRBJ2-7	-	16	many	TRBV20-1	CSASRGALAAHYEQYF	TGCAGTGCTAGTAGGGGGGCCCTAGCGGCCCACTACGAGCAGTACTTC
TRBJ2-6	-	14	many	TRBV5-4	CASSQDSGANVLTF	TGTGCCAGCAGCCAGGACTCTGGGGCCAACGTCCTGACTTTC
TRBJ2-6	TRBD1	20	many	TRBV6-2/TRBV6-3	CASSYPKTGNTYSGANVLTF	TGTGCCAGCAGTTACCCGAAGACAGGGAACACCTACTCTGGGGCCAACGTCCTGACTTTC
TRBJ2-3	TRBD2	15	few	TRBV7-9	CASSFRTSGTDTQYF	TGTGCCAGCAGCTTCCGGACTAGCGGAACAGATACGCAGTATTTT
TRBJ1-1	-	15	few	TRBV19	CASSHVSCWGTEAFF	TGTGCCAGTAGTCATGTTTCGTGCTGGGGCACTGAAGCTTTCTTT
TRBJ2-3	TRBD2	16	-	TRBV7-9	CASSNPALAPADTQYF	TGTGCCAGCAGCAATCCTGCACTAGCGCCGGCAGATACGCAGTATTTT
TRBJ2-2	TRBD1	15	medium-sized	TRBV4-2	CASSGGQGWAGELFF	TGTGCCAGCAGCGGAGGACAGGGGTGGGCCGGGGAGCTGTTTTTT
TRBJ1-2	-	15	-	TRBV4-1	CASSQGKETYYGYTF	TGCGCCAGCAGCCAAGGGAAGGAGACCTACTATGGCTACACCTTC
TRBJ1-1	-	16	-	TRBV20-1	CSARDAGGGMNTEAFF	TGCAGTGCTAGAGATGCGGGTGGGGGTATGAACACTGAAGCTTTCTTT
TRBJ2-4	-	13	many	TRBV7-8	CASSLGGRNIQYF	TGTGCCAGCAGCTTAGGGGGTCGAAACATTCAGTACTTC
TRBJ1-2	TRBD1	16	few	TRBV6-2/TRBV6-3	CASSRQSTGSNYGYTF	TGTGCCAGCAGCAGACAGTCGACAGGGTCTAACTATGGCTACACCTTC
TRBJ2-7	TRBD1	14	few	TRBV2	CASREQGAVYEQYF	TGTGCCAGCAGGGAACAGGGGGCCGTCTACGAGCAGTACTTC
TRBJ2-3	-	16	many	TRBV12-3/TRBV12-4	CASSPLGFRAADTQYF	TGTGCCAGCAGTCCGCTGGGCTTTAGGGCGGCAGATACGCAGTATTTT
TRBJ1-1	-	14	many	TRBV15	CATNRDTMNTEAFF	TGTGCCACCAACAGGGACACGATGAACACTGAAGCTTTCTTT
TRBJ1-5	TRBD1	14	few	TRBV18	CASSPGQGRRPQHF	TGTGCCAGCTCACCTGGACAGGGACGTAGGCCCCAGCATTTT
TRBJ2-1	-	14	-	TRBV5-4	CASSLAEVYNEQFF	TGTGCCAGCAGCTTGGCCGAGGTGTACAATGAGCAGTTCTTC
TRBJ2-7	-	15	-	TRBV4-2	CASSQDPVETYEQYF	TGTGCCAGCAGCCAAGACCCGGTAGAGACCTACGAGCAGTACTTC
TRBJ2-3	-	12	-	TRBV10-3	CAGASGADTQYF	TGTGCCGGCGCGTCGGGAGCAGATACGCAGTATTTT
TRBJ2-2	TRBD2	16	-	TRBV24-1	CATSDPSGKITGELFF	TGTGCCACCAGTGATCCTAGCGGGAAGATTACCGGGGAGCTGTTTTTT
TRBJ2-1	TRBD2	12	many	TRBV6-2/TRBV6-3	CASRTSSDEQFF	TGTGCCAGCAGGACTAGCAGCGATGAGCAGTTCTTC
TRBJ2-2	TRBD2	18	few	TRBV24-1	CATSDHPTSGRSTGELFF	TGTGCCACCAGTGACCACCCTACTAGCGGGAGGAGCACCGGGGAGCTGTTTTTT
TRBJ2-3	-	15	-	TRBV20-1	CSARDLRRKSHTQYF	TGCAGTGCTAGAGATCTGAGGCGGAAGTCACATACGCAGTATTTT
TRBJ1-4	TRBD1	14	few	TRBV6-5	CASKSGTGNEKLFF	TGTGCCAGTAAATCCGGGACAGGGAATGAAAAACTGTTTTTT
TRBJ1-1	-	14	-	TRBV10-3	CAISQGRENTEAFF	TGTGCCATCAGCCAAGGACGGGAGAACACTGAAGCTTTCTTT
TRBJ2-1	TRBD2	16	-	TRBV29-1	CSVGGGSGRAYNEQFF	TGCAGCGTAGGAGGTGGTAGCGGGAGGGCCTACAATGAGCAGTTCTTC
TRBJ2-1	TRBD2	19	-	TRBV4-1	CASSQLLRTSGSSYNEQFF	TGCGCCAGCAGCCAACTCCTTAGGACTAGCGGGAGCTCCTACAATGAGCAGTTCTTC
TRBJ2-3	-	12	many	TRBV29-1	CSVVYLGTGQYF	TGCAGCGTTGTATATCTGGGTACAGGGCAGTATTTT
TRBJ2-5	TRBD2	18	-	TRBV9	CASSVGLAGKGYQETQYF	TGTGCCAGCAGCGTAGGACTAGCGGGAAAGGGCTACCAAGAGACCCAGTACTTC
TRBJ2-1	-	15	-	TRBV13	CASSLLVAGGNEQFF	TGTGCCAGCAGCTTACTTGTAGCCGGCGGTAATGAGCAGTTCTTC
TRBJ1-3	TRBD1	17	-	TRBV4-2	CASSQEGQGGAGNTIYF	TGTGCCAGCAGCCAAGAAGGACAGGGGGGTGCTGGAAACACCATATATTTT
TRBJ1-5	-	15	few	TRBV6-2/TRBV6-3	CASSLNGVSNQPQHF	TGTGCCAGCAGCCTTAACGGCGTAAGCAATCAGCCCCAGCATTTT
TRBJ2-3	-	14	-	TRBV7-8	CASSLEDFTDTQYF	TGTGCCAGCAGCTTAGAGGACTTCACAGATACGCAGTATTTT
TRBJ2-7	-	14	many	TRBV29-1	CSVLIMGHSYEQYF	TGCAGCGTCTTAATAATGGGGCATTCCTACGAGCAGTACTTC